The 11 T cell receptor beta chains below come from one sample, sequenced in a study of cytomegalovirus exposure and HLA in healthy donors. 60 Vbeta and 13 Jbeta primers were used in PCR. This table comes from immunoSEQ multiplex PCR, and its TCRdb copy is limited to in-frame clones, with some not included. Among approximately 120,000 clones, more than 75% were seen once, and the ten largest hold roughly 13%. Sequenced: PBMCs. The receptors shown here come from an older woman in good health and CMV-seropositive.

This clone was detected a few times. The chain is built from TRBV9 and TRBJ2-1; no clear D gene. The CDR3 is 14 residues long. Germline V CDR1 and CDR2: SGDLS, YYNGEE. V was clipped by 4 bases and J by 0 bases, with 8 bases between them. CDR3 residues: CASSRDSSYNEQFF. The CDR3 DNA sequence: TGTGCCAGCAGCCGCGATAGCTCCTACAATGAGCAGTTCTTC.

V usage is TRBV30 and J usage is TRBJ1-2; D ambiguous. The ends were cut back, 3 bases at V and 3 bases at J, with 8 bases in the middle. Germline assignment: CDR1 GTSNPN and CDR2 SVGIG (reference sequence). The length of the CDR3 is 12 residues. The CDR3 DNA reads as TGTGCCTGGAGCAGGATGTACTATGGCTACACCTTC. Residues: CAWSRMYYGYTF.

The chain uses TRBV5-6 and TRBJ1-3, with D unclear. The CDR3 is made up of 13 amino acids. V lost 5 bases to trimming and J lost 0 bases, with 6 bases between them. Germline CDR1 is SGHDT and CDR2 is YYEEEE. This CDR3 is CASSTSSGNTIYF. For the CDR3, the DNA is TGTGCCAGCAGTACGAGCTCTGGAAACACCATATATTTT.

This chain uses TRBV5-5 with TRBJ1-4, with unresolved D. The CDR3 is made up of 14 amino acids. Trimming removed 4 bases from V and 7 bases from J, with 14 bases in between. Germline V gives CDR1 SGHKS, CDR2 YYEKEE (reference sequence). Written as DNA, the CDR3 is TGTGCCAGCAGCGCGGAAGGAGGTCCTGAAAAACTGTTTTTT. Amino acids: CASSAEGGPEKLFF. Using reference TRBV5-5 and TRBJ1-4 for the parts outside the CDR3, the full variable domain is DAGVTQSPTHLIKTRGQQVTLRCSPISGHKSVSWYQQVLGQGPQFIFQYYEKEERGRGNFPDRFSARQFPNYSSELNVNALLLGDSALYLCASSAEGGPEKLFFGSGTQLSVL.

This clone occurred once. V is TRBV29-1 and J is TRBJ2-6; D is unclear. The ends were cut back, 4 bases at V and 2 bases at J, with 12 bases in the middle. The CDR3 totals 15 residues. Germline assignment: CDR1 SQVTM and CDR2 ANQGSEA. CDR3 sequence reads: CSVVLVLTGANVLTF. Written as DNA, the CDR3 is TGCAGCGTTGTACTTGTCTTAACTGGGGCCAACGTCCTGACTTTC.

The CDR3 loop is CASMGQYTDTQYF. The CDR3 nucleotides are TGTGCCAGTATGGGACAGTACACAGATACGCAGTATTTT. This sequence joins TRBV19 and TRBJ2-3; the match to TRBD1 covers 7 bases. V was pared by 7 bases and J by 2 bases, with 3 bases of the junction left unmatched. Per the germline V gene, CDR1 is LNHDA and CDR2 is SQIVND (reference sequence). The CDR3 sequence is 13 residues long.

V is TRBV18 and J is TRBJ1-2, with 9 bases matching TRBD1. The CDR3 covers 15 residues. Losses at the gene ends were 3 bases for V and 5 bases for J; bases not matched to a gene: 7. Germline CDR1 KGHSH, CDR2 LQKENI. Here the CDR3 reads CASSPGTGTRYGYTF. The CDR3 region has the DNA TGTGCCAGCTCACCCGGGACAGGGACCAGGTATGGCTACACCTTC.

The rearrangement links TRBV4-2 to TRBJ2-5; weak D call: TRBD1 (6 bases). With 0 bases removed from V and 4 bases from J, the gap between germline ends came to 12 bases. The CDR3 runs to 15 residues. Germline CDR1 is LGHNA and CDR2 is YNFKEQ. In DNA, the CDR3 is TGTGCCAGCAGCCAAGAAACAGGGAGCCGAGAGACCCAGTACTTC. It is translated as CASSQETGSRETQYF.

This clone appeared a single time. The chain recombines TRBV4-1 with TRBJ1-1, with 8 bases aligning to TRBD1. The V and J ends lost 0 bases and 5 bases, in that order; junction bases with no gene match: 8. This CDR3 has 16 residues. Germline assignment: CDR1 MGHRA and CDR2 YSYEKL. This CDR3 reads CASSQDVTGGETEAFF. CDR3 bases: TGCGCCAGCAGCCAAGATGTCACAGGGGGAGAGACTGAAGCTTTCTTT.

This clone was recorded a few times. J is TRBJ2-5 and V is TRBV5-1; maybe TRBD1 (6 bases). Germline CDR1 and CDR2: SGHRS and YFSETQ. The CDR3 has 16 amino acids. Trimming removed 0 bases from V and 0 bases from J, with 12 bases in between. The CDR3 reads CASSLDGQGYQETQYF. The CDR3 DNA reads as TGCGCCAGCAGCTTGGATGGGCAGGGGTACCAAGAGACCCAGTACTTC.

J is TRBJ1-1 and V is TRBV11-2; tentative D call: TRBD1 (5 bases). Germline CDR1 SGHAT, CDR2 FQNNGV. The V gene lost 5 bases and the J gene lost 0 bases, with 16 bases spanning the gap. This CDR3 has 16 residues. CDR3 protein: CASSTLRQIMNTEAFF. CDR3 DNA sequence: TGTGCCAGCAGCACTCTCCGACAGATCATGAACACTGAAGCTTTCTTT.